A single sample is the source of the 5 T cell receptor beta chains below, sequenced in a study of shared clonotypes between healthy human individuals. The assay was immunoSEQ multiplex PCR, and TCRdb's table has in-frame clones only and misses some. The sample includes 1 million to 1.3 million clones, around 82% of them seen just once. The sequenced material came from memory CD4+ T cells from PBMCs. Described subset: CD45RA-negative fraction. The receptors derive from a man aged 18-30 years in good health. Some clones in this sample may be carry-over from other donors' samples.

V is TRBV7-9 and J is TRBJ1-3; no clear D. This CDR3 has 15 residues. CDR1 is SEHNR, CDR2 FQNEAQ, per germline (reference sequence). Trimming stripped 5 bases from V and 3 bases from J, with 14 bases between. This CDR3 is CASSPRNNYGNTIYF. CDR3 nucleotide sequence: TGTGCCAGCAGCCCACGGAACAACTATGGAAACACCATATATTTT. Supplemented by reference TRBV7-9 and TRBJ1-3, the full variable domain reads DTGVSQNPRHKITKRGQNVTFRCDPISEHNRLYWYRQTLGQGPEFLTYFQNEAQLEKSRLLSDRFSAERPKGSFSTLEIQRTEQGDSAMYLCASSPRNNYGNTIYFGEGSWLTVV.

This chain uses TRBV7-9 with TRBJ2-2; D uncertain. The germline V gene encodes CDR1 SEHNR and CDR2 FQNEAQ (reference sequence). V shed 7 bases and J shed 0 bases, with 6 bases lying between them. The CDR3 sequence is 13 residues long. The CDR3 loop is CASTTSNTGELFF. In DNA, the CDR3 is TGTGCCAGCACCACCTCGAACACCGGGGAGCTGTTTTTT.

The J gene is TRBJ2-5, the V gene TRBV27; 7 nucleotides line up with TRBD1. V lost 6 bases, J lost 3 bases, and 13 bases stayed unmatched. Germline lookup yields CDR1 MNHEY and CDR2 SMNVEV (reference sequence). The CDR3 is 16 residues long. CDR3 nucleotides: TGTGCCAGCAGCGAAGGGTGGCAGGGGGTAAAAGAGACCCAGTACTTC. It is translated as CASSEGWQGVKETQYF.

V is TRBV18 and J is TRBJ2-5; D tentatively reads TRBD1 or TRBD2 (5 bases each). Germline CDR1 and CDR2: KGHSH and LQKENI. There are 13 residues in the CDR3. Deletions cut 3 bases from V and 3 bases from J, with 8 bases between. CDR3 coding DNA: TGTGCCAGCTCACCGAGGGGCGAAGAGACCCAGTACTTC. Its protein is CASSPRGEETQYF.

This clone was detected many times. Within the sample, other DNA sequences also encode this same CDR3. V usage is TRBV5-8 and J usage is TRBJ1-5; D uncertain. Germline V CDR1 and CDR2: SGHTS, YDEGEE. V was shortened by 3 bases and J by 3 bases, with 7 bases between the two germline ends. The CDR3 sequence is 13 residues long. The CDR3 here is CASSSGLNQPQHF. DNA of the CDR3: TGTGCCAGCAGCTCGGGTCTCAATCAGCCCCAGCATTTT.